This passage covers 12 T cell receptor beta chains from one sample sequenced in a study of cytomegalovirus exposure and HLA in healthy donors. PCR used 60 Vbeta primers and 13 Jbeta primers. The repertoire was sequenced with immunoSEQ multiplex PCR; TCRdb's copy has only in-frame clones and lacks some. This sample has around 200,000 clones, with about two thirds found just once. What was sequenced was PBMCs. The source is a man aged 40-49 years in good health and CMV-seropositive.

J is TRBJ1-3 and V is TRBV5-8; no firm D call. In germline, CDR1 is SGHTS, CDR2 YDEGEE. With 0 bases removed from V and 0 bases from J, the gap between germline ends came to 7 bases. The CDR3 consists of 15 residues. The CDR3 sequence: CASSLDLSSGNTIYF. The DNA of the CDR3 is TGTGCCAGCAGCTTGGACCTGAGCTCTGGAAACACCATATATTTT.

The genes are TRBV10-3 and TRBJ1-5, with D unclear. The CDR3 runs to 12 residues. Trimming removed 3 bases from V and 11 bases from J, with 11 bases in between. Germline assignment: CDR1 ENHRY and CDR2 SYGVKD. CDR3 amino acids: CAISDLGGAQHF. In DNA form, the CDR3 reads TGTGCCATCAGTGACCTCGGCGGAGCCCAGCATTTT.

The V and J genes are TRBV5-1 and TRBJ2-3; 12 bases map to TRBD2. CDR1 and CDR2 (germline): SGHRS, YFSETQ. The CDR3 covers 17 residues. V dropped 6 bases and J dropped 1; count of bases not matched to a gene: 9. The CDR3 region is CASTRTSGVVGTDTQYF. The CDR3 DNA sequence: TGCGCCAGCACCAGGACTAGCGGGGTGGTTGGCACAGATACGCAGTATTTT.

The chain combines TRBV4-1 with TRBJ2-1, with 9 bases matching TRBD1. CDR1 MGHRA and CDR2 YSYEKL come from the germline V gene. After removal of 0 bases from V and 4 bases from J, the junction contained 7 bases not matched to a gene. The CDR3 contains 17 residues. The CDR3 bases are TGCGCCAGCAGCCAAGAGGGTGTGGGACAGGGTTACAATGAGCAGTTCTTC. Residues: CASSQEGVGQGYNEQFF.

This clone was detected once. The chain uses TRBV2 and TRBJ2-2; the D is unclear. V was clipped by 5 bases and J by 3 bases, with 4 bases between them. Germline V gene sequence: CDR1 SNHLY, CDR2 FYNNEI. This CDR3 contains 12 residues. The DNA of the CDR3 is TGTGCCAGCAGTCCGTACACCGGGGAGCTGTTTTTT. This gives the protein CASSPYTGELFF.

V is TRBV19 and J is TRBJ1-5; 7 bases match TRBD1. Germline values: CDR1 LNHDA, CDR2 SQIVND (reference sequence). The CDR3 sequence is 12 residues long. Trimming removed 9 bases from V and 6 bases from J; junction bases left unmatched: 5. The DNA of the CDR3 is TGTGCCAGCCGACAGGGTTTTCAGCCCCAGCATTTT. Translation gives CASRQGFQPQHF.

The V call is TRBV7-6, the J call TRBJ1-5; D not resolved. The germline CDR1 and CDR2 sequences are SGHVS and FNYEAQ. The ends were cut back, 4 bases at V and 5 bases at J, with 9 bases in the middle. The CDR3 runs to 13 residues. The CDR3 region has the DNA TGTGCCAGCAGCTCCGGTCGTTATCAGCCCCAGCATTTT. Translated: CASSSGRYQPQHF.

This clone was observed a handful of times. CDR3: CASGTGAGGPETQYF. DNA for the CDR3: TGCGCCAGCGGCACCGGAGCGGGGGGGCCTGAGACCCAGTACTTC. The chain couples TRBV4-1 to TRBJ2-5; 10 bases align to TRBD2. This CDR3 spans 15 amino acids. Per the germline V gene, CDR1 is MGHRA and CDR2 is YSYEKL. Trimming removed 8 bases from V and 5 bases from J; junction bases left unmatched: 11.

This clone was seen just once. This rearrangement joins TRBV28 to TRBJ1-5, with D possibly matching TRBD1 (5 bases). The germline gives CDR1 MDHEN, CDR2 SYDVKM. This CDR3 has 15 amino acids. Trimming removed 6 bases at V and 1 base at J, with 13 bases between. CDR3 residues: CASRLNPGSNQPQHF. The CDR3 DNA is TGTGCCAGCAGACTCAACCCAGGGAGCAATCAGCCCCAGCATTTT.

The rearrangement joins TRBV2 to TRBJ2-3; 10 bases line up with TRBD1. V shed 4 bases and J 5 bases; nucleotides not matched to a gene: 3. Germline CDR1 reads SNHLY; CDR2 reads FYNNEI. The length of the CDR3 is 14 residues. The CDR3 is CASSGQGALDTQYF. The CDR3 DNA follows: TGTGCCAGCAGTGGACAGGGGGCATTAGATACGCAGTATTTT.

The genes are TRBV10-3 and TRBJ1-2; a weak D match, TRBD1 (5 bases). The V gene's germline CDR1 is ENHRY and CDR2 SYGVKD. The germline V and J ends were trimmed by 6 bases and 4 bases, with 12 bases remaining between them. This CDR3 contains 13 residues. For the CDR3, the DNA is TGTGCCATCAGAGGGGAGGTCATCTATGGCTACACCTTC. This sequence encodes CAIRGEVIYGYTF.

V gene TRBV7-8 combines with J gene TRBJ2-6; 9 bases match TRBD1. The junction had 4 bases not matched to a gene; V was cut back by 5 bases and J by 2 bases. The CDR3 has 16 residues. The germline CDR1 and CDR2 sequences are SGHVS and FQNEAQ. The CDR3: CASSLQGAAGANVLTF. The CDR3 DNA is TGTGCCAGCAGCCTACAGGGGGCGGCTGGGGCCAACGTCCTGACTTTC.